This TCR beta chain was captured in a study of T cells in tumors after PD-1 blockade. Study-wide background: A subset received ongoing vismodegib 150 mg daily alongside anti-PD-1 therapy.

In germline, CDR1 is SGDLS, CDR2 YYNGEE. The germline V and J ends were trimmed by 4 bases and 0 bases, with 11 bases remaining between them. The CDR3 is 15 amino acids. This table comes from immunoSEQ multiplex PCR, and its TCRdb copy is limited to in-frame clones, with some not included. The data hold about 15,000 clones, with over 75% observed a single time. The material sequenced was PBMCs, taken after anti-PD-1 treatment. The receptor's source is a human donor with basal cell carcinoma. The chain joins TRBV9 to TRBJ2-1; D is perhaps TRBD1 (5 bases). For the CDR3, the DNA is TGTGCCAGCAGCCCCCAGGGATCCTCCTACAATGAGCAGTTCTTC. Amino acids: CASSPQGSSYNEQFF.